One sample yielded the 27 T cell receptor beta chains listed below, sequenced in a study of OX40 agonist ivuxolimab in advanced cancers. Data came from immunoSEQ multiplex PCR; TCRdb stores just in-frame clones and leaves some out. The sample lists approximately 45,000 clones; about 80% were seen once. Source: CD4+ or CD8+ T cells sorted from blood, taken in a trial of the OX40 agonist ivuxolimab. The origin of the receptors is an adult with an advanced solid tumor such as melanoma, head and neck, liver or kidney cancer.

The V call is TRBV7-9, the J call TRBJ2-3; the match to TRBD1 covers 9 bases. CDR1 SEHNR and CDR2 FQNEAQ come from the germline V gene (reference sequence). The ends lost 5 bases at V and 5 bases at J; junction bases unmatched: 11. This CDR3 spans 16 amino acids. In DNA form, the CDR3 reads TGTGCCAGCAGCCCAACCACAGGGGGCGGAGGAGATACGCAGTATTTT. Protein product: CASSPTTGGGGDTQYF.

The chain combines TRBV18 with TRBJ2-5; 7 bases map to TRBD1. This CDR3 is built from 14 residues. Germline V CDR1 and CDR2: KGHSH, LQKENI. V was pared by 6 bases and J by 5 bases, with 9 bases of the junction left unmatched. The CDR3 loop is CASSLGQAGETQYF. In DNA, the CDR3 is TGTGCCAGCTCCCTCGGACAGGCCGGGGAGACCCAGTACTTC.

The gene calls are TRBV7-6 and TRBJ2-2; 10 bases align to TRBD2. Germline CDR1 and CDR2: SGHVS and FNYEAQ. Germline trimming cut 0 bases from V and 0 bases from J; bases unmatched to any gene: 7. This CDR3 contains 19 residues. CDR3 sequence: CASSLAPPSGSANTGELFF. Here the CDR3 DNA reads TGTGCCAGCAGCTTAGCGCCGCCTAGCGGGAGCGCGAACACCGGGGAGCTGTTTTTT. Using reference TRBV7-6 and TRBJ2-2 for the parts outside the CDR3, the full variable domain is GAGVSQSPRYKVTKRGQDVALRCDPISGHVSLYWYRQALGQGPEFLTYFNYEAQQDKSGLPNDRFSAERPEGSISTLTIQRTEQRDSAMYRCASSLAPPSGSANTGELFFGEGSRLTVL.

The rearrangement joins TRBV11-3 to TRBJ2-3, with D possibly matching TRBD2 (6 bases). Trimming pared 4 bases from V and 6 bases from J, leaving 8 bases between. The CDR3 covers 12 residues. Germline values: CDR1 SGHNT, CDR2 YENEEA. The CDR3 region is CASSSGRDTQYF. CDR3 DNA: TGTGCCAGCAGCTCGGGGAGGGATACGCAGTATTTT.

This chain uses TRBV7-3 with TRBJ2-5; D remains unclear. Germline CDR1 is SGHTA and CDR2 is FQGTGA. This CDR3 has 13 amino acids. Trimming took 5 bases from V and 6 from J, leaving 13 bases between them. The CDR3 DNA follows: TGTGCCAGCAGCAACCAAGAAGCGCAGACCCAGTACTTC. This translates into CASSNQEAQTQYF.

This clone was seen a few times. The chain employs TRBV11-2 and TRBJ2-2; 8 nucleotides line up with TRBD1. The CDR3 totals 14 residues. CDR1 SGHAT and CDR2 FQNNGV come from the germline V gene. V lost 4 bases, J lost 6 bases, and 4 bases stayed unmatched. The CDR3 DNA reads TGTGCCAGCAGCTCATTACAGGGGGCCGGGGAGCTGTTTTTT. It codes for CASSSLQGAGELFF.

The rearrangement links TRBV7-9 to TRBJ2-5; maybe TRBD2 (5 bases). The CDR3 has 14 residues. Trimming took off 6 bases at V and 5 bases at J, with 16 bases between the two ends. CDR1 SEHNR and CDR2 FQNEAQ come from the germline V gene (reference sequence). The CDR3: CASRAENGGETQYF. CDR3 DNA: TGTGCCAGCAGAGCGGAAAACGGTGGGGAGACCCAGTACTTC.

The CDR3 nucleotides are TGTGCCAGCAGCCGTGCGGGACAGGGCTCCTACGAGCAGTACTTC. Translated, it gives CASSRAGQGSYEQYF. The chain uses TRBV6-5 and TRBJ2-7; 9 nucleotides line up with TRBD1. Germline lookup yields CDR1 MNHEY and CDR2 SVGAGI. CDR3 length: 15 residues. With 6 bases clipped from V and 0 bases from J, the junction kept 6 bases outside the gene matches.

The genes are TRBV28 and TRBJ1-2; D is unresolved. The V end lost 6 bases, the J end lost 3 bases, and 11 bases lay between the germline ends. CDR1 is MDHEN and CDR2 is SYDVKM in the germline V gene. This CDR3 comprises 13 residues. As DNA, the CDR3 is TGTGCCAGCAGCCAGTCGGCCGACTATGGCTACACCTTC. Encoded protein: CASSQSADYGYTF.

V and J are TRBV13 and TRBJ1-1; a possible D gene is TRBD1 (5 bases). The V gene lost 5 bases and the J gene lost 2 bases, with 12 bases spanning the gap. This CDR3 has 14 amino acids. From germline, CDR1 is PRHDT and CDR2 FYEKMQ (reference sequence). In nucleotides, the CDR3 is TGTGCCAGCAGCCCTAGGGGAGGTAACACTGAAGCTTTCTTT. Residues: CASSPRGGNTEAFF.

The chain recombines TRBV21-1 with TRBJ2-1; the D call TRBD1 from the table was never checked on the DNA. TRBV21-1 is reported as a pseudogene. The CDR3 runs to 12 residues. CDR3 in amino acids: CASSKGSTPQFF. The CDR3 coding sequence is TGTGCCAGCAGCAAAGGGTCAACACCGCAGTTCTTC.

In this sample, this clone turned up a few times. This chain links TRBV10-3 with TRBJ1-6; D is unresolved. The CDR3 runs 14 residues. Deletions cut 2 bases from V and 6 bases from J, with 8 bases between. Germline V lookup: CDR1 ENHRY, CDR2 SYGVKD. CDR3 protein: CAISEREGNSPLHF. The CDR3 DNA is TGTGCCATCAGTGAGAGAGAGGGTAATTCACCCCTCCACTTT.

The chain employs TRBV4-1 and TRBJ2-7, with D perhaps being TRBD1 or TRBD2 (6 bases each). V lost 1 base and J lost 3, with 10 bases in between. The CDR3 extends over 14 amino acids. Germline V gene lookup returns CDR1 MGHRA and CDR2 YSYEKL. The CDR3 coding sequence is TGCGCCAGCAGCCAAGGGGGGGCCTTCTACGAGCAGTACTTC. This codes for CASSQGGAFYEQYF.

The J gene is TRBJ1-2, the V gene TRBV27, with D possibly matching TRBD1 (5 bases). Germline CDR1 and CDR2: MNHEY and SMNVEV (reference sequence). Trimming left V 2 bases short and J 3 bases short, with 10 bases between. The CDR3 loop spans 14 amino acids. The CDR3 DNA reads TGTGCCAGCAGTTTACGAGGGACGGACTATGGCTACACCTTC. The encoded protein is CASSLRGTDYGYTF.

The chain couples TRBV5-1 to TRBJ2-3, with D unclear. V was trimmed by 0 bases and J by 0 bases, leaving 5 bases between them. Germline lookup yields CDR1 SGHRS and CDR2 YFSETQ. The CDR3 extends over 14 amino acids. DNA of the CDR3: TGCGCCAGCAGCTTGGCCCGGAGCACAGATACGCAGTATTTT. This sequence encodes CASSLARSTDTQYF.

The gene calls are TRBV18 and TRBJ2-2, with 9 bases fitting TRBD1. The J segment lost 3 bases and the V segment lost 6 bases, leaving 5 bases of the junction unmatched. There are 15 residues in the CDR3. Germline assignment: CDR1 KGHSH and CDR2 LQKENI. The CDR3 reads CASSQGQGDTGELFF. The CDR3, as DNA: TGTGCCAGCTCCCAGGGACAGGGTGACACCGGGGAGCTGTTTTTT.

The chain couples TRBV4-2 to TRBJ1-5, with TRBD1 identical over 9 bases. Trimming at V came to 4 bases and at J to 3 bases, leaving 7 bases not matched to a gene. The CDR3 sequence is 16 residues long. Germline CDR1 and CDR2: LGHNA and YNFKEQ. This CDR3 is CASSLWDRVSNQPQHF. In nucleotides, the CDR3 is TGTGCCAGCAGCCTCTGGGACAGGGTATCCAATCAGCCCCAGCATTTT.

This chain links TRBV5-1 with TRBJ2-3; no definite D call. Germline V gives CDR1 SGHRS, CDR2 YFSETQ. V was cut by 0 bases and J by 2 bases, with 1 base left in between. This CDR3 region has 12 residues. The chain's CDR3 is CASSLATDTQYF. In DNA form, the CDR3 reads TGCGCCAGCAGCTTGGCCACAGATACGCAGTATTTT.

This chain connects TRBV6-1 to TRBJ1-2; perhaps TRBD1 as D (6 bases). The V end was cut by 4 bases, the J end by 3 bases, with 12 bases between. Germline V lookup: CDR1 MNHNS, CDR2 SASEGT. CDR3 length equals 14 residues. CDR3 in DNA: TGTGCCAGCAGTGTAGGGGGGAATGACTATGGCTACACCTTC. This gives the protein CASSVGGNDYGYTF.

This sequence joins TRBV5-1 and TRBJ2-3; 10 positions agree with TRBD2. Germline lookup yields CDR1 SGHRS and CDR2 YFSETQ. The ends lost 3 bases at V and 1 base at J; junction bases unmatched: 11. The CDR3 runs 18 residues. The CDR3 nucleotides are TGCGCCAGCAGCTCCAGACCCCAACTAGCGGGGCGCACAGATACGCAGTATTTT. This translates into CASSSRPQLAGRTDTQYF. The variable domain in full, with the rest retrieved from reference TRBV5-1 and TRBJ2-3, is KAGVTQTPRYLIKTRGQQVTLSCSPISGHRSVSWYQQTPGQGLQFLFEYFSETQRNKGNFPGRFSGRQFSNSRSEMNVSTLELGDSALYLCASSSRPQLAGRTDTQYFGPGTRLTVL.

The chain recombines TRBV6-1 with TRBJ2-3; 8 bases align to TRBD1. Germline CDR1 MNHNS, CDR2 SASEGT. V lost 2 bases, J lost 6 bases, and 7 bases stayed unmatched. There are 15 residues in the CDR3. CDR3 sequence (DNA): TGTGCCAGCAGTGAAAAGTGGACAGGGAGTGATACGCAGTATTTT. As protein: CASSEKWTGSDTQYF.

V usage is TRBV30 and J usage is TRBJ1-2; the match to TRBD1 covers 7 bases. V shed 0 bases and J 4 bases; nucleotides not matched to a gene: 5. The germline V gene encodes CDR1 GTSNPN and CDR2 SVGIG (reference sequence). The CDR3 extends over 14 amino acids. The CDR3 reads CAWSVLQGSYGYTF. The CDR3, as DNA: TGTGCCTGGAGTGTACTACAGGGGTCCTATGGCTACACCTTC.

This chain links TRBV18 with TRBJ2-5; possible D gene TRBD2, 6 bases. There are 14 residues in the CDR3. Deletions cut 3 bases from V and 0 bases from J, with 8 bases between. Germline V gene data show CDR1 as KGHSH and CDR2 as LQKENI. CDR3 protein: CASSPGLDQETQYF. For the CDR3, the DNA is TGTGCCAGCTCACCGGGACTCGACCAAGAGACCCAGTACTTC.

The CDR3: CASSLGRGSNNEQFF. CDR3 coding DNA: TGTGCCAGCAGCTTAGGGCGGGGCTCGAACAATGAGCAGTTCTTC. This chain links TRBV7-6 with TRBJ2-1; possible D gene TRBD2, 6 bases. Germline CDR1 reads SGHVS; CDR2 reads FNYEAQ. The length of the CDR3 is 15 residues. Deletions cut 1 base from V and 5 bases from J, with 12 bases between.

This clone occurred once. The rearrangement joins TRBV7-2 to TRBJ2-1; D ambiguous. Trimming pared 7 bases from V and 2 bases from J, leaving 12 bases between. The germline gives CDR1 SGHTA, CDR2 FQGNSA. CDR3 length: 14 amino acids. The CDR3 nucleotides read TGTGCCAGCATAGGGCAGGCTCCCTACAATGAGCAGTTCTTC. Translating it yields CASIGQAPYNEQFF.

The chain has TRBV9 and TRBJ2-1; TRBD2 aligns across 7 bases. Trimming cost V 0 bases and J 6 bases; bases outside gene matches: 6. The CDR3 runs to 15 residues. Germline loops: CDR1 SGDLS, CDR2 YYNGEE. The DNA for the CDR3 is TGTGCCAGCAGCGTAGACCTAGCGGTAGGCAATGAGCAGTTCTTC. Amino acid sequence: CASSVDLAVGNEQFF.

The chain has TRBV10-3 and TRBJ1-2, with 7 bases lining up with TRBD1. Germline V lookup: CDR1 ENHRY, CDR2 SYGVKD. This CDR3 is 16 amino acids long. J lost 5 bases, V lost 3 bases, and 12 bases had no gene match. Written as DNA, the CDR3 is TGTGCCATCAGTGAACGGGAAGGGGGCGCGTATTATGGCTACACCTTC. Its translation: CAISEREGGAYYGYTF.